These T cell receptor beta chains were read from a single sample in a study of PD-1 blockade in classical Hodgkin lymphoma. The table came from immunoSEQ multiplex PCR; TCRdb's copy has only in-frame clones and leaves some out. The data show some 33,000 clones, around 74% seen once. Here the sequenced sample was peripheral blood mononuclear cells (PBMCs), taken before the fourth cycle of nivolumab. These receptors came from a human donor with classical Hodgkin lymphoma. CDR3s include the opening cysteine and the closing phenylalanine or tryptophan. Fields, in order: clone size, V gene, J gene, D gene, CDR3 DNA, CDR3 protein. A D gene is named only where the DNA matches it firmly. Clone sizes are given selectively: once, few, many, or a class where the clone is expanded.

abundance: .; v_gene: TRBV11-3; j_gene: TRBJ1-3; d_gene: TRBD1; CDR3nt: TGTGCCAGCAGCTTTGGGACAGGGACCACCATATATTTT; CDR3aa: CASSFGTGTTIYF
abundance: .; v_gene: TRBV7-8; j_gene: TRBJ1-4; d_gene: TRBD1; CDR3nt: TGTGCCAGCAGCTTCTACGACAGGGAGTTTAGTGAAAAACTGTTTTTT; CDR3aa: CASSFYDREFSEKLFF
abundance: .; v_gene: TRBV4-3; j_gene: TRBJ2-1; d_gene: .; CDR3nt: TGCGCCAGCAGCCAGGGTGTACCAGGGAGCTCCTACAATGAGCAGTTCTTC; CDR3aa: CASSQGVPGSSYNEQFF
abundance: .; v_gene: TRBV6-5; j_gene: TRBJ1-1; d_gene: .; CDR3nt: TGTGCCAGCAGAGTAACCATGAACACTGAAGCTTTCTTT; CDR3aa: CASRVTMNTEAFF
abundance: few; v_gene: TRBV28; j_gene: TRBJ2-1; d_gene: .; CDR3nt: TGTGCCAGCAGGGATGGCGGCTCCTGGGATGAGCAGTTCTTC; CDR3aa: CASRDGGSWDEQFF
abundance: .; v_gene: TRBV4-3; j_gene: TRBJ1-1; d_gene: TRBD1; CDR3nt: TGCGCCAGCAGCCCAGACAGGGACACTGAAGCTTTCTTT; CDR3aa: CASSPDRDTEAFF
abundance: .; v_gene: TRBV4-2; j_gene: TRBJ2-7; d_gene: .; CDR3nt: TGTGCCAGCAGCCAAGGGGAAGACTACGAGCAGTACTTC; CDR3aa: CASSQGEDYEQYF
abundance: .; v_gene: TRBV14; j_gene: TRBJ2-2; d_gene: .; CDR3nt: TGTGCCAGCAGCCAATACGGGGTCACCGGGGAGCTGTTTTTT; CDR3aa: CASSQYGVTGELFF
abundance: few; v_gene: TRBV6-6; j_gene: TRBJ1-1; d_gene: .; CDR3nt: TGTGCCAGCAGTTATATCCGGGGGGCGGACACTGAAGCTTTCTTT; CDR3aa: CASSYIRGADTEAFF
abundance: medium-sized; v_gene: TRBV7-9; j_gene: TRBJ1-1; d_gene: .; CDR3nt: TGTGCCAGCAGCCCCTACCTCGGACTTAACACTGAAGCTTTCTTT; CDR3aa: CASSPYLGLNTEAFF
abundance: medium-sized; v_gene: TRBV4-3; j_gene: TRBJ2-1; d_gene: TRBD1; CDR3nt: TGCGCCAGCAGCCAAGATAGGGGGCGGGAGCAGTTCTTC; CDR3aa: CASSQDRGREQFF
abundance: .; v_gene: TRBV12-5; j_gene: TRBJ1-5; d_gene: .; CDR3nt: TGTGCTAGTGGTGAGGGACGGCTAAATCAGCCCCAGCATTTT; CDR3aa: CASGEGRLNQPQHF
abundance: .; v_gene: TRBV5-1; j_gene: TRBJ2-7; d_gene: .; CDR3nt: TGCGCCAGCAGCCCGGAACCCGAATTTTACGAGCAGTACTTC; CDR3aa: CASSPEPEFYEQYF
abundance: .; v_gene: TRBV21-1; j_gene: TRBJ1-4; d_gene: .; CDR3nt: TGTGCCAGCAGCAAAGTGGCTAGGGGGGGCAGATCTAATGAAAAACTGTTTTTT; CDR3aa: CASSKVARGGRSNEKLFF
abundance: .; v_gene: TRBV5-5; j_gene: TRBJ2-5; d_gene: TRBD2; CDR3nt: TGTGCCAGCAGCTTGGAAGGGACTAGCGGGAGTAGGAAGACCCAGTACTTC; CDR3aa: CASSLEGTSGSRKTQYF
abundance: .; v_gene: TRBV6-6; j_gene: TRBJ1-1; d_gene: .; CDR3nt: TGTGCCAGCAGTTACTTGGGTACTGAAGCTTTCTTT; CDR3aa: CASSYLGTEAFF
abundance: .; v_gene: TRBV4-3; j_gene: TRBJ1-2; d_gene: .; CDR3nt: TGCGCCAGCAGCGGGGACAATGGCTACACCTTC; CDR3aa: CASSGDNGYTF
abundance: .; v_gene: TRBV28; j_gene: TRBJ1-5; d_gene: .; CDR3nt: TGTGCCAGCAGTCAAGGGACAAGTGGAAATCAGCCCCAGCATTTT; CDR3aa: CASSQGTSGNQPQHF
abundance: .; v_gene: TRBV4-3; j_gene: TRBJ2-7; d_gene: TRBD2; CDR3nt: TGCGCCAGCAGCCAAGCGGGACTAGCGGGAGTGGAGCAGTACTTC; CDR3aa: CASSQAGLAGVEQYF
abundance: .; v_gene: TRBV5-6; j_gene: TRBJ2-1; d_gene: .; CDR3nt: TGTGCCAGCAGCCTTGGACCCGAGCAGTTCTTC; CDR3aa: CASSLGPEQFF
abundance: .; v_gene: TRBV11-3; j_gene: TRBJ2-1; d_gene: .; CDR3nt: TGTGCCAGCAGCCTGGCGGTCTCCAATGAGCAGTTCTTC; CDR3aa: CASSLAVSNEQFF
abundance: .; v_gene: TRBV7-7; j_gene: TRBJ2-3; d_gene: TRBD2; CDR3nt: TGTGCTAGCAGCCCCGGGACTAGCGCCACAGATACGCAGTATTTT; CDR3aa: CASSPGTSATDTQYF
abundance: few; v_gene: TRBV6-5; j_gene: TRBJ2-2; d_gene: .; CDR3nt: TGTGCCAGCAGTTACGGGCTCACCGGGGAGCTGTTTTTT; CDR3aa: CASSYGLTGELFF
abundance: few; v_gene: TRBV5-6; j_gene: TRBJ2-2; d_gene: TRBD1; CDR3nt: TGTGCCAGCAGCTCGGGACAGGGCACCGGGGAGCTGTTTTTT; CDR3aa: CASSSGQGTGELFF
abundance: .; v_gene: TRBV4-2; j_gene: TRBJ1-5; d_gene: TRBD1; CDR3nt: TGTGCCAGCAGCCCCGGGACAGGGCTGTTGAGCAATCAGCCCCAGCATTTT; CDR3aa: CASSPGTGLLSNQPQHF
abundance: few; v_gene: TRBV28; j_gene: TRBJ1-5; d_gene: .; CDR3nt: TGTGCCAGCACCTTCCTTGATCAGCCCCAGCATTTT; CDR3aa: CASTFLDQPQHF
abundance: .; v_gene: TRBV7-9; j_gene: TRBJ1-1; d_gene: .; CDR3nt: TGTGCCAGCGATCGGGGCTCGTCGAACACTGAAGCTTTCTTT; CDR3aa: CASDRGSSNTEAFF
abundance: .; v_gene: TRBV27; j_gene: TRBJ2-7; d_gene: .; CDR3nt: TGTGCCAGCAGTTTAATCGGGACGGAACCCTACGAGCAGTACTTC; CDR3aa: CASSLIGTEPYEQYF
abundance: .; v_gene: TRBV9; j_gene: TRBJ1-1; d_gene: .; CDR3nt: TGTGCCAGCAGCGCCCTCAGCGACACTGAAGCTTTCTTT; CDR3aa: CASSALSDTEAFF
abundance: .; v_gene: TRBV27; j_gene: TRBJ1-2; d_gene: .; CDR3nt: TGTGCCAGCAGTTCTTACACCGACTATGGCTACACCTTC; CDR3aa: CASSSYTDYGYTF
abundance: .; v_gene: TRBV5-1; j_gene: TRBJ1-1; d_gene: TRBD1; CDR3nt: TGCGCCAGTAACAGGGGTGACCTTTCGGGGACTGAAGCTTTCTTT; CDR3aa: CASNRGDLSGTEAFF
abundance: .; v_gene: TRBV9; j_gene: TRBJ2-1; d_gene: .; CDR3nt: TGTGCCAGCAGCGTAGGGTCAGAGCAGTTCTTC; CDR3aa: CASSVGSEQFF
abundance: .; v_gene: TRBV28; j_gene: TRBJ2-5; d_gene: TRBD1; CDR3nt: TGTGCCAGCAGTTTAGACAGGGGGCTTCAAGAGACCCAGTACTTC; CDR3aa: CASSLDRGLQETQYF
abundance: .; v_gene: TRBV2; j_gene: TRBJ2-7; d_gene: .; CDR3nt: TGTGCCAGCCTTTACCGATCCTACGAGCAGTACTTC; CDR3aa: CASLYRSYEQYF